This T cell receptor beta chain is drawn from a study of OX40 agonist ivuxolimab in advanced cancers. Across the study: Eligibility rules accepted prior anti-PD-1, anti-PD-L1 or anti-CTLA-4 therapy, and over 30% had some.

The study's findings and limits: Relative to CD4+ cells, CD8+ T cells on average had more expanded clones. Clonal expansion from baseline to week 6 occurred in both CD4+ and CD8+ T cells.

As regards this clone: Its antigen remains unidentified.

The study sampled blood at baseline, cycle 4 day 1, and cycle 7 day 1. Sequencing was performed with immunoSEQ multiplex PCR; in TCRdb, only in-frame clones are kept and a portion is missing. This sample carries tens of thousands of clones, about 87% of them seen once, and the ten largest clones take around 1.9%. This CDR3 comprises 13 residues. Trimming removed 11 bases from V and 2 bases from J, with 16 bases in between. CDR1 is SNHLY, CDR2 FYNNEI, per germline. The chain links TRBV2 to TRBJ2-7, with D possibly being TRBD2 (7 bases). This specimen was CD4+ or CD8+ T cells sorted from blood, taken in a trial of the OX40 agonist ivuxolimab. The TCR originated in an adult with an advanced solid tumor such as melanoma, head and neck, liver or kidney cancer. The DNA for the CDR3 is TGTGCCGGGGGGCTAGCGGAGACCTACGAGCAGTACTTC. This sequence encodes CAGGLAETYEQYF. Full variable domain (missing parts from reference TRBV2 and TRBJ2-7): EPEVTQTPSHQVTQMGQEVILRCVPISNHLYFYWYRQILGQKVEFLVSFYNNEISEKSEIFDDQFSVERPDGSNFTLKIRSTKLEDSAMYFCAGGLAETYEQYFGPGTRLTVT.